This T cell receptor beta chain is drawn from a study of CD8 T cells in ankylosing spondylitis. TCR beta libraries were made by quantitative 5'-RACE with molecular barcodes. TCRdb re-analysed the 5' RACE reads in MiXCR, keeping a single row per CDR3 protein. Altogether 700,000 or so distinct CDR3 sequences are present, around 20% being singletons, with the ten largest covering roughly a fifth. The CDR3 consists of 15 residues. Germline V gives CDR1 SEHNR, CDR2 FQNEAQ (reference sequence). With 7 bases removed from V and 0 bases from J, the gap between germline ends came to 13 bases. This clonotype has only a few counts. Its antigen is unidentified. Whole-study results and caveats: Relatively rare in peripheral blood, disease-linked clones were also CD8+. Reportedly, matched ankylosing spondylitis synovial fluid was significantly enriched for disease-linked clones. A TCR beta motif of roughly eight highly homologous variants seemed to mark ankylosing spondylitis blood. Some of the motif variants had earlier been found in reactive arthritis patients' fluid and blood.

V and J are TRBV7-9 and TRBJ2-4; a possible D gene is TRBD2 (7 bases). This receptor was identified in a male donor with ankylosing spondylitis. Sequencing used blood, either unsorted or a sorted T cell fraction (not recorded which). CDR3 loop: CASTPGGLAKNIQYF. The CDR3 DNA reads as TGTGCCAGCACCCCGGGGGGCTTAGCCAAAAACATTCAGTACTTC.